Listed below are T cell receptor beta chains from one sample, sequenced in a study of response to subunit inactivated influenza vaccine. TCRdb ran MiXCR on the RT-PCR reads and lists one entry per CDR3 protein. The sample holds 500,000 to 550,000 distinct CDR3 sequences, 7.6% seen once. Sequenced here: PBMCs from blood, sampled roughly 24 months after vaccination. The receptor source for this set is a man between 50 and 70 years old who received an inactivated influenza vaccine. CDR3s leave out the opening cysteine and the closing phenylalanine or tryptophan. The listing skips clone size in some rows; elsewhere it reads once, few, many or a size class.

CDR3: ASSLAQGYWTDTQY
J: TRBJ2-3
size: few
V: TRBV7-2

CDR3: ASSQVPAGDVTDTQY
J: TRBJ2-3
size: many
V: TRBV4-3

CDR3: SARSRRETQY
J: TRBJ2-5
size: few
V: TRBV20-1

CDR3: ASSVAPGINQPQH
J: TRBJ1-5
size: few
V: TRBV9

CDR3: ASSLGLGTSKYEQY
J: TRBJ2-7
size: few
V: TRBV11-2

CDR3: ASSPTDRGGNGYT
J: TRBJ1-2
size: few
V: TRBV11-1

CDR3: ASRPGTVRNQPQH
J: TRBJ1-5
size: -
V: TRBV6-1

CDR3: ASSRGLAGETQY
J: TRBJ2-5
size: few
V: TRBV5-6

CDR3: ASSSTGLYLH
J: TRBJ1-6
size: few
V: TRBV7-2

CDR3: ASSVTGTSYSPLH
J: TRBJ1-6
size: many
V: TRBV9

CDR3: ASSAGTGGFTDTQY
J: TRBJ2-3
size: few
V: TRBV28

CDR3: ASTSGSGYTGELF
J: TRBJ2-2
size: -
V: TRBV5-4

CDR3: ASSDKGHTGELF
J: TRBJ2-2
size: -
V: TRBV2

CDR3: SVEEAGAVRGEQY
J: TRBJ2-7
size: few
V: TRBV29-1

CDR3: ASSSDRVHEQY
J: TRBJ2-7
size: -
V: TRBV12-3/TRBV12-4

CDR3: ASSWDRGTYNEQF
J: TRBJ2-1
size: few
V: TRBV5-6

CDR3: ASSPRVGVTIY
J: TRBJ1-3
size: -
V: TRBV7-9

CDR3: AVGGNTIY
J: TRBJ1-3
size: many
V: TRBV7-9

CDR3: SARSQFGRNEQF
J: TRBJ2-1
size: -
V: TRBV20-1

CDR3: SVEDLAEGDYEQY
J: TRBJ2-7
size: few
V: TRBV29-1

CDR3: ASSPDGPHEQY
J: TRBJ2-7
size: few
V: TRBV7-9

CDR3: ASSSWTGGRYGYT
J: TRBJ1-2
size: many
V: TRBV12-3/TRBV12-4

CDR3: SVRMDRGNSPLH
J: TRBJ1-6
size: few
V: TRBV29-1

CDR3: ASSLEVAGVYEQY
J: TRBJ2-7
size: few
V: TRBV5-1

CDR3: ASSLVEWTTTDTQY
J: TRBJ2-3
size: -
V: TRBV7-2

CDR3: ASRMTGRGEKLF
J: TRBJ1-4
size: few
V: TRBV12-3/TRBV12-4

CDR3: ASSQDGTGYSPLH
J: TRBJ1-6
size: -
V: TRBV4-2

CDR3: ASSSFQGATYEQY
J: TRBJ2-7
size: few
V: TRBV7-2